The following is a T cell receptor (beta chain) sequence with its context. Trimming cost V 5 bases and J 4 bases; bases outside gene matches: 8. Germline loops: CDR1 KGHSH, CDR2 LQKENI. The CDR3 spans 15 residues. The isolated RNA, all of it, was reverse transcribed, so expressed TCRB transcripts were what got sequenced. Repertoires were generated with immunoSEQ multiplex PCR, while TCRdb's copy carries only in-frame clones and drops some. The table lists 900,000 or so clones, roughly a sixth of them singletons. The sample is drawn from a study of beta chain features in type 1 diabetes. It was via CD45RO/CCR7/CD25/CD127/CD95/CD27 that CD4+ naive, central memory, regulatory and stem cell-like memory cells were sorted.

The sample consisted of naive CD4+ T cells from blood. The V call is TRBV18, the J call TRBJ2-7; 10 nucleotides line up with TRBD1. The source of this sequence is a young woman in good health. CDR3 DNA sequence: TGTGCCAGCTCATTGGGACAGGGGATCCTATACGAGCAGTACTTC. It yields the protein CASSLGQGILYEQYF. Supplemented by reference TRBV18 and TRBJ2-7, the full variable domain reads NAGVMQNPRHLVRRRGQEARLRCSPMKGHSHVYWYRQLPEEGLKFMVYLQKENIIDESGMPKERFSAEFPKEGPSILRIQQVVRGDSAAYFCASSLGQGILYEQYFGPGTRLTVT.